The source of this T cell receptor (beta chain) is a study of blood T cell repertoires in COVID-19. Assay used: immunoSEQ multiplex PCR; TCRdb lists only in-frame clones, some missing. The sample has a few hundred thousand clones, 75% to 90% seen once; the top ten hold about 2.7%. Looked up from germline, CDR1 is SGHTA and CDR2 is FQGTGA. The CDR3 runs 13 residues. The J segment lost 6 bases and the V segment lost 2 bases, leaving 4 bases of the junction unmatched. Participants reported their clinical history, and cohort assignment relied on those reports. The recovered donors of Cohort 3 showed two negative PCRs, clearance, or symptom resolution.

The rearrangement joins TRBV7-3 to TRBJ2-7; 7 bases fit TRBD1. The sequence came from a woman aged 45 to 65 who had recovered from COVID-19. Sequenced sample: PBMCs or T cells enriched from blood (not recorded which). CDR3 nucleotide sequence: TGTGCCAGCAGCTTAGCCAGGGGGACCGAGCAGTACTTC. This encodes CASSLARGTEQYF.